This T cell receptor beta chain was captured in a study of graft-versus-host responses after intestinal transplantation. Study overall: Every recipient underwent anti-thymocyte globulin induction, then tacrolimus and steroids for three to four years.

In its sample, this clone was seen once. The antigen is undetermined. Study-wide points: Recipient marrow held GvH clones, some first seen in ileum or blood. Allograft clonal ratios (graft-versus-host to host-versus-graft) were high in patients who had graft-donor T cell macrochimerism.

Some clones are missing from TCRdb's copy, which holds only in-frame ones; the method was immunoSEQ multiplex PCR. The profile shows tens of thousands of clones, under 95% of them singletons. This CDR3 has 16 residues. Trimming stripped 0 bases from V and 4 bases from J, with 16 bases between. CDR1 and CDR2 from the germline V gene are SGHRS and YFSETQ. The chain links TRBV5-1 to TRBJ1-2; a weak D match, TRBD1 (5 bases). This sequence was found in a human patient who received an intestinal transplant, so some T cells may come from the graft donor. This specimen was PBMCs, taken roughly 120 days after intestinal transplantation. In DNA form, the CDR3 reads TGCGCCAGCAGCTTGGGCCCCGCAGGGCGAAGCTATGGCTACACCTTC. As protein: CASSLGPAGRSYGYTF.